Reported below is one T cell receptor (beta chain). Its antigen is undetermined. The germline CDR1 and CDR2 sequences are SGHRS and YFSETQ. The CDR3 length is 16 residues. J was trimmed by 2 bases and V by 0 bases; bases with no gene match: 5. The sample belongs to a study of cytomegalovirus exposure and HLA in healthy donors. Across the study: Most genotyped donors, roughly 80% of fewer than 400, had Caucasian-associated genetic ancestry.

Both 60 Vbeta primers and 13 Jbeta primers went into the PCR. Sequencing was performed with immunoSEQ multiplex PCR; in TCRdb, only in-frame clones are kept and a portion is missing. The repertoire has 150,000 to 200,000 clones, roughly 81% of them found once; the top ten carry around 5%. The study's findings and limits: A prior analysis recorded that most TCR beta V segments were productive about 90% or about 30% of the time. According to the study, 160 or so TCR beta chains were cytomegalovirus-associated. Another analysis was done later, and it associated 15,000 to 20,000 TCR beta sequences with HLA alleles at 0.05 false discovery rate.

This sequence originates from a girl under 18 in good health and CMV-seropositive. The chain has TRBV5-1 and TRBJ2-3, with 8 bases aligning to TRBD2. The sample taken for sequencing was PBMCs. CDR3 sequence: CASSLDAGGTTDTQYF. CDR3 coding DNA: TGCGCCAGCAGCTTGGATGCGGGGGGAACCACAGATACGCAGTATTTT.